The sequence of this T cell receptor beta chain was determined in a study of cytomegalovirus exposure and HLA in healthy donors. Healthy bone marrow donors made up the cohort. A multiplex PCR was run with 60 Vbeta primers and 13 Jbeta primers. Sequenced by immunoSEQ multiplex PCR; TCRdb stores in-frame clones only, minus some. The repertoire holds about 170,000 clones, with about three quarters as singletons. V dropped 3 bases and J dropped 1 base, with 7 bases sitting between them. Per germline, CDR1 SNHLY and CDR2 FYNNEI. CDR3 length equals 15 residues. The chain carries TRBV2 and TRBJ2-6, with D unclear. This TCR came from a man aged 40-55 years in good health and CMV-seropositive. Input material: PBMCs. CDR3 loop: CASSDLQSGANVLTF. In nucleotides, the CDR3 is TGTGCCAGCAGTGATTTACAATCTGGGGCCAACGTCCTGACTTTC.